This T cell receptor (beta chain) stems from a study of OX40 agonist ivuxolimab in advanced cancers. Study background: Every 2 weeks, ivuxolimab was infused into the patients intravenously at between 0.01 and 10 mg/kg. Study conclusions and caveats: Normalized T-cell clonal expansion was also low in a subset of nonresponders.

V lost 4 bases to trimming and J lost 2 bases; unmatched junction nucleotides: 11. Germline CDR1 is SGHRS and CDR2 is YFSETQ. The CDR3 contains 19 residues. Clones were read by immunoSEQ multiplex PCR, and TCRdb kept only the in-frame ones, dropping some. The table lists about 77,000 clones, approximately 89% of them singletons. For this clone: Its specificity is unknown.

Specimen: CD4+ or CD8+ T cells sorted from blood, collected in a trial of the OX40 agonist ivuxolimab. V and J are TRBV5-1 and TRBJ2-3, with 15 bases aligning to TRBD2. This sequence was found in an adult with an advanced solid tumor such as melanoma, head and neck, liver or kidney cancer. The CDR3 loop reads CASSPLGLAGGIYTDTQYF. Written as DNA, the CDR3 is TGCGCCAGCAGCCCGCTGGGACTAGCGGGAGGTATTTACACAGATACGCAGTATTTT. Complete variable domain (other parts from reference TRBV5-1 and TRBJ2-3): KAGVTQTPRYLIKTRGQQVTLSCSPISGHRSVSWYQQTPGQGLQFLFEYFSETQRNKGNFPGRFSGRQFSNSRSEMNVSTLELGDSALYLCASSPLGLAGGIYTDTQYFGPGTRLTVL.